This T cell receptor (beta chain) comes out of a study of tumor-infiltrating lymphocytes in localized non-small cell lung cancer. Study information: The cohort mixed smokers and never-smokers, several histologies, and some post-neoadjuvant-chemotherapy samples.

Per the germline V gene, CDR1 is GTSNPN and CDR2 is SVGIG (reference sequence). Between the trimmed V and J ends, which lost 2 bases and 0 bases, there was a span of 10 bases. The CDR3 extends over 14 amino acids. Here immunoSEQ multiplex PCR was the method, and the copy in TCRdb shows in-frame clones only, minus some. The sample lists about 15,000 clones, around 70% seen once, with 22% in the top ten. Sequencing was done on a sample of uninvolved lung tissue not adjacent to the tumor. This TCR was sampled from a human donor with non-small cell lung cancer. The chain is built from TRBV30 and TRBJ1-2; D uncertain. The CDR3 spells CAWSRPGANYGYTF. The CDR3 bases are TGTGCCTGGAGTCGGCCCGGAGCTAACTATGGCTACACCTTC.